Below are 5 T cell receptor beta chains sequenced from a single sample in a study of blood T cell repertoires in COVID-19. This table comes from immunoSEQ multiplex PCR, and its TCRdb copy is limited to in-frame clones, with some not included. The sample includes around 320,000 clones, roughly 85% seen only once; the top ten take 7.2%. What was sequenced was peripheral blood. The receptors stem from a human donor in a cohort sampled during active COVID-19.

The chain links TRBV5-1 to TRBJ2-7; perhaps TRBD2 as D (5 bases). The germline gives CDR1 SGHRS, CDR2 YFSETQ. This CDR3 has 14 residues. Trimming cost V 1 base and J 2 bases, with 10 bases left between them. The CDR3 sequence is CASSLLVGAYEQYF. The CDR3 coding sequence is TGCGCCAGCAGCTTGTTAGTCGGGGCCTACGAGCAGTACTTC.

The chain is built from TRBV2 and TRBJ2-5; TRBD2 aligns across 7 bases. V was pared by 1 base and J by 1 base, with 3 bases of the junction left unmatched. The CDR3 runs to 15 residues. CDR1 and CDR2 (germline): SNHLY, FYNNEI. CDR3 protein: CASSEGVAGQETQYF. DNA for the CDR3: TGTGCCAGCAGTGAAGGGGTAGCGGGCCAAGAGACCCAGTACTTC.

The CDR3 reads CATSDGFRVPGANVLTF. In nucleotides, the CDR3 is TGTGCCACCAGTGATGGATTCAGGGTCCCTGGGGCCAACGTCCTGACTTTC. This rearrangement joins TRBV24-1 to TRBJ2-6; D may be TRBD1 (5 bases). Germline-derived CDR1 and CDR2 are KGHDR and SFDVKD. Trimming took 3 bases from V and 2 from J, leaving 13 bases between them. This CDR3 region has 17 residues.

V and J are TRBV27 and TRBJ2-1; 7 bases fit TRBD1. This CDR3 is 16 amino acids long. After removal of 4 bases from V and 4 bases from J, the junction contained 10 bases not matched to a gene. In germline, CDR1 is MNHEY, CDR2 SMNVEV (reference sequence). CDR3 residues: CASSSNRGERYNEQFF. The CDR3 DNA reads TGTGCCAGCAGTTCTAACAGGGGCGAACGATACAATGAGCAGTTCTTC.

This chain uses TRBV19 with TRBJ2-3, with 8 bases that match TRBD2. There are 15 residues in the CDR3. Trimming took 6 bases from V and 0 from J; bases not matched to a gene: 5. The germline gives CDR1 LNHDA, CDR2 SQIVND (reference sequence). CDR3 protein: CASRERGPSTDTQYF. CDR3 DNA: TGTGCCAGTAGAGAGCGGGGGCCCAGCACAGATACGCAGTATTTT.